A single sample gave rise to the 3 T cell receptor beta chains below, sequenced in a study of cytomegalovirus exposure and HLA in healthy donors. The PCR made use of 60 Vbeta and 13 Jbeta primers. Libraries were prepared by immunoSEQ multiplex PCR; TCRdb keeps only in-frame clonotypes and omits some of them. The sample lists 100,000 to 150,000 clones, roughly three quarters occurring once. The source material was PBMCs. These receptors were obtained from a woman aged 55-69 years in good health and CMV-seronegative.

The chain combines TRBV10-3 with TRBJ2-7; TRBD2 might be the D (5 bases). This CDR3 has 14 residues. V shed 9 bases and J shed 4 bases, with 19 bases lying between them. Germline V lookup: CDR1 ENHRY, CDR2 SYGVKD. CDR3 nucleotides: TGTGCCATGGGTGGACGGCCCCCGGGGTACGAGCAGTACTTC. Protein sequence: CAMGGRPPGYEQYF.

V gene TRBV28 combines with J gene TRBJ2-2, with D perhaps matching TRBD2 (6 bases). Germline CDR1 is MDHEN and CDR2 is SYDVKM. The V and J ends lost 9 bases and 4 bases respectively, with 12 bases between them. CDR3 length: 13 amino acids. CDR3: CASKNGGTGELFF. The CDR3 region has the DNA TGTGCCAGTAAAAACGGGGGCACCGGGGAGCTGTTTTTT.

This clone occurred a few times. The chain couples TRBV21-1 to TRBJ2-3; the table's D call TRBD2 went unverified against the DNA. TRBV21-1 is labeled a pseudogene. The CDR3 contains 17 residues. The CDR3: CASTLGAREGLSDTQYF. CDR3 nucleotide sequence: TGTGCCAGCACCCTCGGAGCGCGGGAGGGCCTCTCGGATACGCAGTATTTT.